These 21 T cell receptor beta chains share one sample of origin, sequenced in a study of human T cells and chemical hapten exposure. Time point here: patch test 2, 6 weeks after DPC sensitization. Treatment here: therapeutic diphenylcyclopropenone sensitization with weekly scalp DPC. TCRdb fed the RACE reads into MiXCR, producing one record per CDR3 protein. The table records 95,000 or so distinct CDR3 sequences, 10% to 12% of them present only once. Material: whole blood, obtained in connection with sensitization to the hapten diphenylcyclopropenone (DPC). The receptors derive from a woman between 40 and 50 years old with alopecia areata. Some clones in this sample may be carry-over from other donors' samples.

This clonotype has only a few counts. The chain uses TRBV29-1 and TRBJ2-4; the D gene could be TRBD1 or TRBD2 (5 bases each). This CDR3 spans 15 amino acids. Germline V gene data show CDR1 as SQVTM and CDR2 as ANQGSEA. Trimming cost V 6 bases and J 4 bases, with 19 bases left between them. CDR3 DNA: TGCAGCGTGCAGACAACCGGGGCGACAAAAAACATTCAGTACTTC. Translation gives CSVQTTGATKNIQYF.

At least ten counts were recorded for this clonotype. V and J are TRBV7-9 and TRBJ1-4; 7 nucleotides align to TRBD1. From germline, CDR1 is SEHNR and CDR2 FQNEAQ (reference sequence). CDR3 size: 18 residues. V gave up 5 bases and J gave up 8 bases; unmatched junction bases: 20. CDR3 sequence reads: CASSPFYGQAGLMEKLFF. CDR3 nucleotides: TGTGCCAGCAGCCCCTTCTATGGACAGGCCGGACTTATGGAAAAACTGTTTTTT.

The J gene is TRBJ1-2, the V gene TRBV2, with 9 bases matching TRBD1. V was pared by 7 bases and J by 4 bases, with 7 bases of the junction left unmatched. The CDR3 totals 14 residues. Germline assignment: CDR1 SNHLY and CDR2 FYNNEI. This chain's CDR3 is CASTLGQGFYGYTF. As DNA, the CDR3 is TGTGCCAGCACCCTAGGACAGGGGTTCTATGGCTACACCTTC. The whole variable domain, filled in from reference TRBV2 and TRBJ1-2, reads EPEVTQTPSHQVTQMGQEVILRCVPISNHLYFYWYRQILGQKVEFLVSFYNNEISEKSEIFDDQFSVERPDGSNFTLKIRSTKLEDSAMYFCASTLGQGFYGYTFGSGTRLTVV.

The CDR3 region has the DNA TGTGCCACCAGCAGAGATGCTGGCGGGAGGGTGAATGAGCAGTTCTTC. Its protein is CATSRDAGGRVNEQFF. V is TRBV15 and J is TRBJ2-1; 9 bases align to TRBD2. Germline loops: CDR1 LNHNV, CDR2 YYDKDF (reference sequence). The CDR3 spans 16 residues. V dropped 0 bases and J dropped 7; count of bases not matched to a gene: 7.

This clonotype showed up many times. This chain connects TRBV20-1 to TRBJ2-1; 14 nucleotides match TRBD2. The CDR3 is made up of 17 amino acids. CDR1 is DFQATT, CDR2 SNEGSKA, per germline (reference sequence). The CDR3 is CRITGTSGSRVFDEQFF. The CDR3 bases are TGCAGGATCACCGGGACTAGCGGGAGTCGTGTATTCGATGAGCAGTTCTTC.

In its sample, this clonotype was seen a few times. The chain joins TRBV9 to TRBJ2-1; TRBD2 is a possible D gene (6 bases). CDR3 length: 14 amino acids. CDR1 and CDR2 (germline): SGDLS, YYNGEE. V shed 0 bases and J shed 6 bases, with 10 bases lying between them. The CDR3 bases are TGTGCCAGCAGCGTAGTTTCCGGGGGCAATGAGCAGTTCTTC. It translates to CASSVVSGGNEQFF.

This clonotype was seen repeatedly, ten times or more. The chain couples TRBV12-3 or TRBV12-4 to TRBJ1-5; no clear D gene. The CDR3 runs 14 residues. Trimming pared 3 bases from V and 4 bases from J, leaving 10 bases between. The CDR3 loop is CASSFVFPNQPQHF. CDR3 nucleotide sequence: TGTGCCAGCAGTTTCGTGTTTCCAAATCAGCCCCAGCATTTT.

The table lists this clonotype with many counts. The rearrangement joins TRBV28 to TRBJ1-4; D may be TRBD1 (5 bases). Trimming pared 11 bases from V and 6 bases from J, leaving 19 bases between. The CDR3 runs 14 residues. CDR1 MDHEN and CDR2 SYDVKM come from the germline V gene. CDR3 coding DNA: TGTGCCCTCAGAGGGGAGGGGACCGATGAAAAACTGTTTTTT. Protein product: CALRGEGTDEKLFF.

This CDR3 reads CASSLGDGGRTDTQYF. The CDR3 DNA is TGTGCCAGCAGCTTAGGTGACGGGGGGCGCACAGATACGCAGTATTTT. The V and J genes are TRBV7-9 and TRBJ2-3, with a possible D match to TRBD2 (7 bases). This CDR3 is built from 16 residues. The V end lost 1 base, the J end lost 1 base, and 12 bases lay between the germline ends. Germline V gives CDR1 SEHNR, CDR2 FQNEAQ (reference sequence).

The chain joins TRBV20-1 to TRBJ2-7; no reliable D call. Germline V lookup: CDR1 DFQATT, CDR2 SNEGSKA (reference sequence). The CDR3 covers 16 residues. V shed 0 bases and J shed 2 bases, with 17 bases lying between them. The CDR3, as DNA: TGCAGTGCTAGAGATTCAAAGTCTCCCCGCACCTACGAGCAGTACTTC. Protein sequence: CSARDSKSPRTYEQYF.

This clonotype has more than one count but fewer than ten. The chain has TRBV2 and TRBJ1-5, with 9 bases matching TRBD1. Germline trimming cut 4 bases from V and 4 bases from J; bases unmatched to any gene: 2. The CDR3 totals 14 residues. Germline values: CDR1 SNHLY, CDR2 FYNNEI. CDR3 sequence reads: CASSGQGGNQPQHF. The CDR3 DNA follows: TGTGCCAGCAGTGGACAGGGGGGTAATCAGCCCCAGCATTTT.

This clonotype was seen ten or more times. The DNA of the CDR3 is TGTGCCAGCAGCGTAGCTGTTACAGGGAATGGGGGGACTGAAGCTTTCTTT. Translated: CASSVAVTGNGGTEAFF. The V gene is TRBV9, the J gene TRBJ1-1, with D perhaps TRBD1 (6 bases). Trimming left V 0 bases short and J 5 bases short, with 20 bases between. This CDR3 region has 17 residues. Looked up from germline, CDR1 is SGDLS and CDR2 is YYNGEE. The full variable domain, its missing parts supplied by reference TRBV9 and TRBJ1-1, is DSGVTQTPKHLITATGQRVTLRCSPRSGDLSVYWYQQSLDQGLQFLIQYYNGEERAKGNILERFSAQQFPDLHSELNLSSLELGDSALYFCASSVAVTGNGGTEAFFGQGTRLTVV.

This clonotype was seen many times. The rearrangement uses TRBV7-9 and TRBJ2-3, with 12 bases that match TRBD2. Germline loops: CDR1 SEHNR, CDR2 FQNEAQ (reference sequence). With 5 bases clipped from V and 4 bases from J, the junction kept 7 bases outside the gene matches. The length of the CDR3 is 16 residues. The DNA for the CDR3 is TGTGCCAGCAGCCGTCGGACTAGCGGGGACTCAGATACGCAGTATTTT. This encodes CASSRRTSGDSDTQYF.

The gene calls are TRBV20-1 and TRBJ2-1; perhaps TRBD2 as D (6 bases). The V end lost 6 bases, the J end lost 5 bases, and 14 bases lay between the germline ends. The CDR3 runs to 13 residues. The germline V gene has CDR1 DFQATT and CDR2 SNEGSKA (reference sequence). The CDR3 reads CSATGGGDNEQFF. In DNA, the CDR3 is TGCAGTGCAACCGGGGGTGGTGACAATGAGCAGTTCTTC.

CDR3 DNA sequence: TGTGCCAGCAGTTTACTCCACGGGGGCAATCAGCCCCAGCATTTT. Its protein product is CASSLLHGGNQPQHF. This chain uses TRBV7-2 with TRBJ1-5; D gene uncertain. Germline V lookup: CDR1 SGHTA, CDR2 FQGNSA. The length of the CDR3 is 15 residues. The V gene lost 6 bases and the J gene lost 2 bases, with 14 bases spanning the gap.

CDR3 sequence: CSAGAMGLSGGEQFF. DNA for the CDR3: TGCAGTGCTGGAGCAATGGGACTATCTGGGGGTGAGCAGTTCTTC. The chain has TRBV20-1 and TRBJ2-1; 7 bases match TRBD2. Germline V lookup: CDR1 DFQATT, CDR2 SNEGSKA (reference sequence). Trimming at V came to 5 bases and at J to 9 bases, leaving 16 bases not matched to a gene. CDR3 length equals 15 residues.

For this clonotype: A much larger clone differs by one base, so this may be a read error. The CDR3 coding sequence is TGTGCCAGCAGCCTAGGGGGACCGGGAACCTACAATGAGCAGTTCTTC. Its protein product is CASSLGGPGTYNEQFF. The rearrangement links TRBV7-2 to TRBJ2-1; maybe TRBD1 (6 bases). The CDR3 spans 16 residues. V was clipped by 5 bases and J by 2 bases, with 16 bases between them. Germline-derived CDR1 and CDR2 are SGHTA and FQGNSA.

The chain is built from TRBV6-2 or TRBV6-3 and TRBJ2-2; 10 nucleotides agree with TRBD1. The germline gives CDR1 MNHEY, CDR2 SVGEGT. V lost 6 bases, J lost 3 bases, and 4 bases stayed unmatched. The CDR3 covers 15 residues. CDR3 in amino acids: CASSPGQGYTGELFF. The CDR3 nucleotides are TGTGCCAGCAGCCCGGGACAGGGGTACACCGGGGAGCTGTTTTTT.

This clonotype was counted a few times. The chain is built from TRBV6-5 and TRBJ2-1, with a possible D match to TRBD1 (5 bases). V was cut by 5 bases and J by 6 bases, with 11 bases left in between. From germline, CDR1 is MNHEY and CDR2 SVGAGI. The CDR3 loop spans 13 amino acids. CDR3 amino acids: CASSNPTGNEQFF. CDR3 sequence (DNA): TGTGCCAGCAGTAACCCCACAGGCAATGAGCAGTTCTTC.

In its sample, this clonotype was seen many times. This chain connects TRBV29-1 to TRBJ2-7; D tentatively fits TRBD1 or TRBD2 (5 bases each). CDR3 length: 12 residues. With 1 base removed from V and 4 bases from J, the gap between germline ends came to 8 bases. Germline CDR1 and CDR2: SQVTM and ANQGSEA. For the CDR3, the DNA is TGCAGCGTTGAAGGATGGGGGTACGAGCAGTACTTC. This translates into CSVEGWGYEQYF.

This clonotype was seen repeatedly, ten times or more. One end of the junction is discordant with germline, which a read error may explain. The chain is built from TRBV10-1 and TRBJ1-6; 10 nucleotides line up with TRBD1. Per germline, CDR1 WNHNN and CDR2 SYGVQD (reference sequence). There are 16 residues in the CDR3. In nucleotides, the CDR3 is TGCGCCAACAGTCTCCGGGACAGGGGAGGGAATTCACCCCTCCACTTT. This sequence encodes CANSLRDRGGNSPLHF.